Below are 5 T cell receptor beta chains sequenced from a single sample in a study of OX40 agonist ivuxolimab in advanced cancers. Generated by immunoSEQ multiplex PCR, the TCRdb table keeps only in-frame clones and is missing some. Of approximately 84,000 clones in the sample, 89% were seen once. The sequencing used CD4+ or CD8+ T cells sorted from blood, collected in a trial of the OX40 agonist ivuxolimab. These receptors all come from an adult with an advanced solid tumor such as melanoma, head and neck, liver or kidney cancer.

The V gene is TRBV11-2, the J gene TRBJ2-7; TRBD1 matches at 7 bases. CDR1 is SGHAT and CDR2 is FQNNGV in the germline V gene. V shed 2 bases and J 5 bases; nucleotides not matched to a gene: 6. This CDR3 is built from 14 residues. The CDR3 DNA reads as TGTGCCAGCAGCTTAAGGGGGCGAAGGGACGAGCAGTACTTC. It translates to CASSLRGRRDEQYF.

Details on this clone: The junction and the germline gene differ at one end; a read error may be behind it. V and J are TRBV20-1 and TRBJ2-1; no clear D. The CDR3 length is 10 residues. Germline V lookup: CDR1 DFQATT, CDR2 SNEGSKA (reference sequence). CDR3 DNA: TGCAGTGCTAGTCTCGGGCTCAGAGTCTTC. It is translated as CSASLGLRVF.

The J gene is TRBJ2-3, the V gene TRBV9; no reliable D call. This CDR3 is 15 amino acids long. V dropped 0 bases and J dropped 4 bases, with 12 bases sitting between them. Germline loops: CDR1 SGDLS, CDR2 YYNGEE. The CDR3 DNA is TGTGCCAGCAGCGTAGAGCTTGGACGCCCAGATACGCAGTATTTT. Its protein product is CASSVELGRPDTQYF.

This rearrangement joins TRBV29-1 to TRBJ2-3; 9 bases agree with TRBD2. This CDR3 contains 15 residues. Losses at the gene ends were 3 bases for V and 0 bases for J; bases not matched to a gene: 4. Germline V lookup: CDR1 SQVTM, CDR2 ANQGSEA. CDR3 loop: CSVEKREVSTDTQYF. For the CDR3, the DNA is TGCAGCGTTGAGAAGCGGGAGGTGAGCACAGATACGCAGTATTTT.

CDR3 in DNA: TGTGCCAGCAGCTTGGGACGGGTCAATCAGCCCCAGCATTTT. Amino acids: CASSLGRVNQPQHF. The chain employs TRBV5-6 and TRBJ1-5; D is unclear. Germline lookup yields CDR1 SGHDT and CDR2 YYEEEE. Trimming pared 0 bases from V and 3 bases from J, leaving 7 bases between. The CDR3 extends over 14 amino acids.